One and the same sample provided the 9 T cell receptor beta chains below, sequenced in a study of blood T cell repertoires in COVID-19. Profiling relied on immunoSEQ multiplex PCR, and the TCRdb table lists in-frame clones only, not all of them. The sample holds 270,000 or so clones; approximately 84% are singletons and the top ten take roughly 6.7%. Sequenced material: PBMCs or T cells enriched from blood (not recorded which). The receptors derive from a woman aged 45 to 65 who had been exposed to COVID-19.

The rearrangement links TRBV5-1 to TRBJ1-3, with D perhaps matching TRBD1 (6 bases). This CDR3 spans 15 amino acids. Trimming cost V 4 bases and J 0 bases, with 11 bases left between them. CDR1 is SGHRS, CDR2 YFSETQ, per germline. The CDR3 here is CASSPGHRSGNTIYF. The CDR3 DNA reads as TGCGCCAGCAGCCCGGGACACCGCTCTGGAAACACCATATATTTT.

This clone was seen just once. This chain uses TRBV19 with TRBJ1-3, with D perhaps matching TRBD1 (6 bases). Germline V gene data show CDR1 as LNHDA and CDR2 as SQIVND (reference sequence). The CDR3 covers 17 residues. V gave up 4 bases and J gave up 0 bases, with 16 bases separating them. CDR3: CASSTGQFPSSGNTIYF. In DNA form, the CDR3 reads TGTGCCAGTAGTACCGGACAGTTCCCGAGCTCTGGAAACACCATATATTTT.

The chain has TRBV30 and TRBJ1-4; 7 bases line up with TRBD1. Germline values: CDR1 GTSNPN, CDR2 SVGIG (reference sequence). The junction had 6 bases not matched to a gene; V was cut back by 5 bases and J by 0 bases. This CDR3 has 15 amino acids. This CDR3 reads CAWRGQTATNEKLFF. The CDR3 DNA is TGTGCCTGGCGGGGACAGACTGCAACTAATGAAAAACTGTTTTTT.

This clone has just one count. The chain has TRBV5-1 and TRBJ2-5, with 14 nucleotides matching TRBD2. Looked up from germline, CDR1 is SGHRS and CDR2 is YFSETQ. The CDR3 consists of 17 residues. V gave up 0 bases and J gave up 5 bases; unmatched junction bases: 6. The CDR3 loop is CASSLGTSGGQRETQYF. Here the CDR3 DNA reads TGCGCCAGCAGCTTGGGGACTAGCGGGGGGCAAAGGGAGACCCAGTACTTC.

CDR3 sequence: CASSFDSYGYTF. CDR3 bases: TGTGCCAGCAGTTTTGACAGCTATGGCTACACCTTC. The chain employs TRBV6-6 and TRBJ1-2; tentatively, D is TRBD1 (5 bases). V lost 4 bases and J 4 bases, leaving 7 bases between the germline ends. The CDR3 spans 12 residues. Germline assignment: CDR1 MNHNY and CDR2 SVGAGI (reference sequence).

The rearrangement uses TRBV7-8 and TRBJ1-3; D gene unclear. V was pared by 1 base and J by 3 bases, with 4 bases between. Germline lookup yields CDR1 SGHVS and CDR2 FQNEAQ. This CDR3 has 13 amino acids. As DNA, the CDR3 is TGTGCCAGCAGCTTAGGCGGTGGAAACACCATATATTTT. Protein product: CASSLGGGNTIYF. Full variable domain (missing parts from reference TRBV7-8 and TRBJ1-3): GAGVSQSPRYKVAKRGQDVALRCDPISGHVSLFWYQQALGQGPEFLTYFQNEAQLDKSGLPSDRFFAERPEGSVSTLKIQRTQQEDSAVYLCASSLGGGNTIYFGEGSWLTVV.

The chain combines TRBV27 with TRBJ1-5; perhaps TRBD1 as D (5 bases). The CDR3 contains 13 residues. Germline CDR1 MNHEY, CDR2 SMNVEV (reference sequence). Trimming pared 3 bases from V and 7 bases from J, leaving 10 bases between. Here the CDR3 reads CASSLGQAQPQHF. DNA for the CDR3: TGTGCCAGCAGTTTGGGGCAGGCCCAGCCCCAGCATTTT.

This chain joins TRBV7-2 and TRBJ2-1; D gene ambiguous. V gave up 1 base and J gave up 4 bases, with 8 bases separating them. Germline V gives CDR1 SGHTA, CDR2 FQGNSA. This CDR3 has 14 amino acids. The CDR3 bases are TGTGCCAGCAGCTTAGATGGCAGTTACAATGAGCAGTTCTTC. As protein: CASSLDGSYNEQFF.

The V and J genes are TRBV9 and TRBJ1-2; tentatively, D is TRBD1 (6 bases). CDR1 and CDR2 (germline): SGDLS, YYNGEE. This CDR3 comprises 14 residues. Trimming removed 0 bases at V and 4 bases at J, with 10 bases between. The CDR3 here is CASSVARGGYGYTF. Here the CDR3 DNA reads TGTGCCAGCAGCGTAGCGAGGGGGGGCTATGGCTACACCTTC.